Listed here are 30 T cell receptor beta chains from one sample, sequenced in a study of OX40 agonist ivuxolimab in advanced cancers. The method was immunoSEQ multiplex PCR; TCRdb's version includes in-frame clones alone and lacks a portion of them. The sample consists of tens of thousands of clones, 80% to 90% of them appearing once. Sequencing used CD4+ or CD8+ T cells sorted from blood, obtained in a trial of the OX40 agonist ivuxolimab. Receptor source: an adult with an advanced solid tumor such as melanoma, head and neck, liver or kidney cancer.

The chain's CDR3 is CASSLMNEAFF. DNA for the CDR3: TGTGCCAGCAGCCTGATGAATGAAGCTTTCTTT. The rearrangement uses TRBV7-9 and TRBJ1-1, with D unclear. Germline assignment: CDR1 SEHNR and CDR2 FQNEAQ (reference sequence). The CDR3 length is 11 residues. The germline V and J ends were trimmed by 5 bases and 7 bases, with 8 bases remaining between them.

The chain joins TRBV5-6 to TRBJ2-7; the match to TRBD2 covers 13 bases. The junction had 6 bases not matched to a gene; V was cut back by 0 bases and J by 0 bases. This CDR3 comprises 18 residues. Germline CDR1 and CDR2: SGHDT and YYEEEE. CDR3 nucleotide sequence: TGTGCCAGCAGCTTGGGGACTAGCGGGGGCCTCCGCTCCTACGAGCAGTACTTC. It yields the protein CASSLGTSGGLRSYEQYF.

This chain connects TRBV4-3 to TRBJ2-3; perhaps TRBD1 as D (5 bases). V dropped 2 bases and J dropped 2 bases, with 11 bases sitting between them. Looked up from germline, CDR1 is LGHNA and CDR2 is YSLEER. The CDR3 runs 15 residues. The CDR3 is CASSQYTGSTDTQYF. The DNA for the CDR3 is TGCGCCAGCAGCCAATATACAGGTTCCACAGATACGCAGTATTTT.

The chain uses TRBV19 and TRBJ1-1; TRBD1 matches 8 bases. CDR3 length equals 17 residues. Germline lookup yields CDR1 LNHDA and CDR2 SQIVND (reference sequence). V shed 3 bases and J 5 bases; nucleotides not matched to a gene: 14. DNA of the CDR3: TGTGCCAGTAGTATCCTATTACGGACAGGGTATAAAACTGAAGCTTTCTTT. Translating it yields CASSILLRTGYKTEAFF.

On this clone itself: The junction departs from the called germline gene at one end, perhaps through a read error. The V and J genes are TRBV6-1 and TRBJ2-2; TRBD2 matches 11 bases. Germline-derived CDR1 and CDR2 are MNHNS and SASEGT. This CDR3 region has 15 residues. CDR3 loop: CASSEASGGAGEPFF. The CDR3 DNA reads TGTGCCAGCAGTGAAGCTAGCGGGGGGGCCGGGGAGCCGTTTTTT.

The chain has TRBV5-1 and TRBJ1-5; D not resolved. V lost 3 bases, J lost 0 bases, and 4 bases lay in between. The CDR3 covers 13 residues. Germline assignment: CDR1 SGHRS and CDR2 YFSETQ. The CDR3 loop is CASSSYSNQPQHF. CDR3 nucleotides: TGCGCCAGCAGCTCCTATAGCAATCAGCCCCAGCATTTT.

The CDR3 bases are TGTGCCAGCAGCCCCCGGGACAGTCTCCAAGAGACCCAGTACTTC. Protein: CASSPRDSLQETQYF. J is TRBJ2-5 and V is TRBV7-3; 7 bases are a match to TRBD1. CDR3 length: 15 amino acids. The trim removed 5 bases at V and 1 base at J, leaving 7 bases unmatched. Germline CDR1 reads SGHTA; CDR2 reads FQGTGA.

The genes are TRBV7-9 and TRBJ2-5; 7 bases match TRBD2. Per germline, CDR1 SEHNR and CDR2 FQNEAQ (reference sequence). Trimming at V came to 5 bases and at J to 5 bases, leaving 5 bases not matched to a gene. CDR3 length: 13 amino acids. Here the CDR3 reads CASSPVLAETQYF. In nucleotides, the CDR3 is TGTGCCAGCAGCCCCGTACTAGCGGAGACCCAGTACTTC. The entire variable domain, with the rest obtained from reference TRBV7-9 and TRBJ2-5, is as follows: DTGVSQNPRHKITKRGQNVTFRCDPISEHNRLYWYRQTLGQGPEFLTYFQNEAQLEKSRLLSDRFSAERPKGSFSTLEIQRTEQGDSAMYLCASSPVLAETQYFGPGTRLLVL.

V and J are TRBV9 and TRBJ2-3; D call uncertain. Deletions cut 0 bases from V and 4 bases from J, with 9 bases between. There are 14 residues in the CDR3. The germline V gene encodes CDR1 SGDLS and CDR2 YYNGEE. The CDR3 loop reads CASSVEDSADTQYF. The CDR3 DNA sequence: TGTGCCAGCAGCGTAGAGGATAGTGCAGATACGCAGTATTTT. Complete variable domain (other parts from reference TRBV9 and TRBJ2-3): DSGVTQTPKHLITATGQRVTLRCSPRSGDLSVYWYQQSLDQGLQFLIQYYNGEERAKGNILERFSAQQFPDLHSELNLSSLELGDSALYFCASSVEDSADTQYFGPGTRLTVL.

The rearrangement joins TRBV7-7 to TRBJ2-2; D is perhaps TRBD1 (5 bases). Looked up from germline, CDR1 is SSHAT and CDR2 is FNYEAQ (reference sequence). The CDR3 extends over 15 amino acids. V was cut by 4 bases and J by 6 bases, with 15 bases left in between. The CDR3 sequence: CASSSDIPGAGELFF. The CDR3 bases are TGTGCCAGCAGCTCGGACATACCTGGAGCCGGGGAGCTGTTTTTT.

This clone was counted a single time. The chain couples TRBV30 to TRBJ1-1; unclear D gene. Trimming took off 0 bases at V and 4 bases at J, with 9 bases between the two ends. CDR1 and CDR2 from the germline V gene are GTSNPN and SVGIG (reference sequence). This CDR3 region has 13 residues. CDR3 sequence reads: CAWSVHGSTEAFF. The CDR3 DNA is TGTGCCTGGAGTGTACACGGTAGCACTGAAGCTTTCTTT.

This clone appeared a single time. This chain connects TRBV7-2 to TRBJ2-2; D ambiguous. Germline CDR1 SGHTA, CDR2 FQGNSA. The CDR3 is 13 amino acids. Trimming removed 5 bases at V and 9 bases at J, with 13 bases between. CDR3 region: CASSPSPNRELFF. In DNA, the CDR3 is TGTGCCAGCAGCCCGAGCCCCAACAGGGAGCTGTTTTTT.

J is TRBJ2-7 and V is TRBV10-3, with D maybe TRBD2 (6 bases). This CDR3 is 13 amino acids long. Trimming left V 7 bases short and J 3 bases short, with 13 bases between. The germline CDR1 and CDR2 sequences are ENHRY and SYGVKD. As DNA, the CDR3 is TGTGCCATCAAAACGGGGGAAGGCTACGAGCAGTACTTC. Protein: CAIKTGEGYEQYF.

The V and J genes are TRBV14 and TRBJ1-5; no definite D call. Germline values: CDR1 SGHDN, CDR2 FVKESK. Between the trimmed V and J ends, which lost 0 bases and 2 bases, there was a span of 14 bases. The CDR3 totals 17 residues. CDR3 amino acids: CASSQDAAGWGNQPQHF. For the CDR3, the DNA is TGTGCCAGCAGCCAAGATGCGGCGGGGTGGGGCAATCAGCCCCAGCATTTT.

The chain uses TRBV5-1 and TRBJ1-1; 8 bases map to TRBD1. Germline assignment: CDR1 SGHRS and CDR2 YFSETQ. This CDR3 is built from 15 residues. After removal of 4 bases from V and 3 bases from J, the junction contained 8 bases not matched to a gene. CDR3 residues: CASSGGQGGDTEAFF. DNA of the CDR3: TGCGCCAGCAGCGGCGGACAGGGAGGGGACACTGAAGCTTTCTTT.

This chain connects TRBV5-6 to TRBJ1-3; unclear D gene. CDR3 length: 11 amino acids. The V end lost 7 bases, the J end lost 0 bases, and 2 bases lay between the germline ends. Germline CDR1 SGHDT, CDR2 YYEEEE. The CDR3 region has the DNA TGTGCCAGCGCCTCTGGAAACACCATATATTTT. Its translation: CASASGNTIYF.

This clone was seen more than once but under ten times. This chain links TRBV14 with TRBJ1-2, with D possibly being TRBD1 (6 bases). The CDR3 contains 15 residues. CDR1 is SGHDN and CDR2 is FVKESK in the germline V gene. V was shortened by 3 bases and J by 5 bases, with 16 bases between the two germline ends. The chain's CDR3 is CASSHKDRAFYGYTF. The CDR3 DNA reads as TGTGCCAGCAGCCACAAGGACAGAGCCTTTTATGGCTACACCTTC.

The chain couples TRBV27 to TRBJ2-5; 8 bases agree with TRBD2. Germline V CDR1 and CDR2: MNHEY, SMNVEV (reference sequence). The V gene end was trimmed by 5 bases and the J gene end by 5 bases; junction bases not matched to a gene: 10. The length of the CDR3 is 15 residues. The CDR3 sequence: CASSPSGGPFETQYF. As DNA, the CDR3 is TGTGCCAGCAGTCCATCGGGGGGGCCCTTTGAGACCCAGTACTTC.

This clone was detected once. This chain joins TRBV7-9 and TRBJ2-7; maybe TRBD1 (5 bases). V lost 5 bases and J lost 3, with 17 bases in between. The CDR3 runs 15 residues. From germline, CDR1 is SEHNR and CDR2 FQNEAQ (reference sequence). CDR3 in DNA: TGTGCCAGCAGCACCCAGAGACAGTTCTTCTACGAGCAGTACTTC. As protein: CASSTQRQFFYEQYF.

The chain links TRBV7-9 to TRBJ2-1; possibly TRBD1 or TRBD2 for D (5 bases each). The V and J ends lost 5 bases and 8 bases respectively, with 22 bases between them. Germline V gene data show CDR1 as SEHNR and CDR2 as FQNEAQ (reference sequence). The CDR3 has 16 residues. The CDR3 nucleotides read TGTGCCAGCAGCCCCCTCTCGGGGCCGCCTTGGGATGAGCAGTTCTTC. Translation gives CASSPLSGPPWDEQFF.

The chain combines TRBV25-1 with TRBJ1-1; D is ambiguous. Germline CDR1 reads MGHDK; CDR2 reads SYGVNS. The CDR3 loop spans 11 amino acids. V was clipped by 7 bases and J by 0 bases, with 3 bases between them. CDR3 nucleotides: TGTGCCAGCAACTTGAACACTGAAGCTTTCTTT. It codes for CASNLNTEAFF.

V and J are TRBV19 and TRBJ2-6, with D perhaps matching TRBD2 (6 bases). There are 19 residues in the CDR3. Germline V gene lookup returns CDR1 LNHDA and CDR2 SQIVND (reference sequence). V was pared by 4 bases and J by 1 base, with 20 bases between. CDR3 sequence reads: CASSSGRHYSESGANVLTF. The CDR3 region has the DNA TGTGCCAGTAGTAGTGGGAGGCACTATTCAGAGTCTGGGGCCAACGTCCTGACTTTC.

The rearrangement links TRBV4-1 to TRBJ2-5, with TRBD2 identical over 16 bases. Germline-derived CDR1 and CDR2 are MGHRA and YSYEKL. V lost 3 bases and J lost 5; bases outside the gene matches: 6. CDR3 length: 17 amino acids. This CDR3 reads CASSQGTSGGARETQYF. In DNA form, the CDR3 reads TGCGCCAGCAGCCAGGGGACTAGCGGGGGGGCACGGGAGACCCAGTACTTC.

The chain couples TRBV19 to TRBJ1-2, with no clear D. The CDR3 has 16 residues. Germline assignment: CDR1 LNHDA and CDR2 SQIVND (reference sequence). V lost 6 bases to trimming and J lost 5 bases, with 22 bases between them. CDR3: CASRARDQSLSYGYTF. DNA for the CDR3: TGTGCCAGTAGAGCCCGGGATCAAAGTTTGAGTTATGGCTACACCTTC. The full variable domain, with the rest looked up from reference TRBV19 and TRBJ1-2, is DGGITQSPKYLFRKEGQNVTLSCEQNLNHDAMYWYRQDPGQGLRLIYYSQIVNDFQKGDIAEGYSVSREKKESFPLTVTSAQKNPTAFYLCASRARDQSLSYGYTFGSGTRLTVV.

The chain carries TRBV18 and TRBJ2-5; 7 bases align to TRBD1. The germline V gene has CDR1 KGHSH and CDR2 LQKENI. V gave up 3 bases and J gave up 1 base; unmatched junction bases: 5. The CDR3 runs 15 residues. The CDR3 loop is CASSPIDRAQETQYF. The CDR3 DNA sequence: TGTGCCAGCTCACCCATAGACAGGGCCCAAGAGACCCAGTACTTC. Combining the CDR3 with reference TRBV18 and TRBJ2-5 gives the whole variable domain NAGVMQNPRHLVRRRGQEARLRCSPMKGHSHVYWYRQLPEEGLKFMVYLQKENIIDESGMPKERFSAEFPKEGPSILRIQQVVRGDSAAYFCASSPIDRAQETQYFGPGTRLLVL.

The chain couples TRBV11-2 to TRBJ1-5; D may be TRBD1 (5 bases). CDR1 and CDR2 from the germline V gene are SGHAT and FQNNGV. The CDR3 covers 13 residues. Trimming shortened V by 3 bases and J by 6 bases, and 9 bases separated the two germline ends. CDR3 nucleotide sequence: TGTGCCAGCAGCTTGGGGGTGGGTCAGCCCCAGCATTTT. It is translated as CASSLGVGQPQHF.

V and J are TRBV5-6 and TRBJ1-1; tentative D call: TRBD1 (6 bases). The CDR3 runs to 13 residues. The V end was cut by 4 bases, the J end by 11 bases, with 18 bases between. CDR1 is SGHDT and CDR2 is YYEEEE in the germline V gene. The CDR3 bases are TGTGCCAGCAGCCCTCCGACAGGAGTTGAGGCTTTCTTT. Protein: CASSPPTGVEAFF.

J is TRBJ1-1 and V is TRBV2; D gene unclear. The CDR3 sequence is 13 residues long. Germline lookup yields CDR1 SNHLY and CDR2 FYNNEI. V lost 10 bases and J lost 5, with 17 bases in between. CDR3 amino acids: CANKRGIGTEAFF. CDR3 sequence (DNA): TGTGCCAACAAGCGAGGGATTGGGACTGAAGCTTTCTTT.

The chain links TRBV7-9 to TRBJ1-4, with D possibly being TRBD1 (6 bases). The CDR3 totals 14 residues. V lost 1 base and J lost 6, with 9 bases in between. Germline values: CDR1 SEHNR, CDR2 FQNEAQ (reference sequence). CDR3 in amino acids: CASSLVAGDEKLFF. CDR3 in DNA: TGTGCCAGCAGCTTAGTGGCAGGGGATGAAAAACTGTTTTTT.

The rearrangement links TRBV4-1 to TRBJ2-7; no firm D call. The V and J ends lost 2 bases and 1 base respectively, with 6 bases between them. Germline loops: CDR1 MGHRA, CDR2 YSYEKL. CDR3 size: 13 residues. CDR3 protein: CASSQPQSYEQYF. The CDR3 DNA follows: TGCGCCAGCAGCCAACCTCAGTCCTACGAGCAGTACTTC.